This T cell receptor (beta chain) emerged from a study of CD8 T cells in Susac syndrome. Findings and limits, study-wide: The study recognized that its TCR sequencing and HLA analysis covered a relatively small number of individuals.

The RNA input was roughly 0.5 to 1 ug, and it was reverse transcribed with random hexamers. MiXCR, applied by TCRdb to the immunoSEQ multiplex PCR reads, yields one record per CDR3 protein. The repertoire has 150,000 or so distinct CDR3 sequences, 95% of them found once; the top ten carry about 0.15%. Peripheral blood CD8+ and CD4+ T cells were profiled by TCR beta sequencing. On this clonotype itself: Its cognate antigen is unknown.

This TCR was recovered from a human donor with multiple sclerosis. Sequencing used CD8+ T cells from PBMCs.

CDR3 residues: CSVGTGRADTQYF. The CDR3 DNA follows: TGCAGCGTCGGGACAGGGAGAGCAGATACGCAGTATTTT. This chain links TRBV29-1 with TRBJ2-3; TRBD1 agrees at 9 bases. The ends lost 6 bases at V and 4 bases at J; junction bases unmatched: 5. CDR1 and CDR2 (germline): SQVTM, ANQGSEA. The CDR3 consists of 13 residues.